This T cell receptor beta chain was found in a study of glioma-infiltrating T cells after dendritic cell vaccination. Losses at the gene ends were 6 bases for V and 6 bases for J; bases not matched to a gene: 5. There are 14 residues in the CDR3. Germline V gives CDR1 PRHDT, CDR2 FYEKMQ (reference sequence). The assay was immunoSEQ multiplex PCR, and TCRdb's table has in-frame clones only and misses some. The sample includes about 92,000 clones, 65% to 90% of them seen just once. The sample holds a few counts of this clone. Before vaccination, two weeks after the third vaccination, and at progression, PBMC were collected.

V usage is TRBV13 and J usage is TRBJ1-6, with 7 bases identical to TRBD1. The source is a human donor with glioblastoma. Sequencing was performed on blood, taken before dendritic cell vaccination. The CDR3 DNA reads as TGTGCCAGCAGGCACGGACAGGCTAATTCACCCCTCCACTTT. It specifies CASRHGQANSPLHF.